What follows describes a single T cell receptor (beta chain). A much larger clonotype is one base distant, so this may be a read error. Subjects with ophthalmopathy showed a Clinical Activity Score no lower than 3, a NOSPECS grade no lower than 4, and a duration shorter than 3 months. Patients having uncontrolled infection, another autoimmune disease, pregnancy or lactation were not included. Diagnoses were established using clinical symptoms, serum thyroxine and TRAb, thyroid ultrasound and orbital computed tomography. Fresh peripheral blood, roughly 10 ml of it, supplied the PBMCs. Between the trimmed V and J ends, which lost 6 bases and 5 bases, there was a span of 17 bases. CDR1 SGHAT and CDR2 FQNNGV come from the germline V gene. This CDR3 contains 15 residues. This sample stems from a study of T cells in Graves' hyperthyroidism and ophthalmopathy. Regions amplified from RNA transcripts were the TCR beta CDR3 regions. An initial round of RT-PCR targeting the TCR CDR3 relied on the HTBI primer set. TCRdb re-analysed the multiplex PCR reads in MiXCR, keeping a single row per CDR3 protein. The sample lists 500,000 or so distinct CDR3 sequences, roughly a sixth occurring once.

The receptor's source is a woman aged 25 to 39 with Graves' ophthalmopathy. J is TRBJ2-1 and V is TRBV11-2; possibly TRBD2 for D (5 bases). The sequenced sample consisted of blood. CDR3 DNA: TGTGCCAGCAGTCCAGTAGCGAGCAAACACAATGAGCAGTTCTTC. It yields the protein CASSPVASKHNEQFF. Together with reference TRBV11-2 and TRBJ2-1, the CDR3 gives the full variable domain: EAGVAQSPRYKIIEKRQSVAFWCNPISGHATLYWYQQILGQGPKLLIQFQNNGVVDDSQLPKDRFSAERLKGVDSTLKIQPAKLEDSAVYLCASSPVASKHNEQFFGPGTRLTVL.